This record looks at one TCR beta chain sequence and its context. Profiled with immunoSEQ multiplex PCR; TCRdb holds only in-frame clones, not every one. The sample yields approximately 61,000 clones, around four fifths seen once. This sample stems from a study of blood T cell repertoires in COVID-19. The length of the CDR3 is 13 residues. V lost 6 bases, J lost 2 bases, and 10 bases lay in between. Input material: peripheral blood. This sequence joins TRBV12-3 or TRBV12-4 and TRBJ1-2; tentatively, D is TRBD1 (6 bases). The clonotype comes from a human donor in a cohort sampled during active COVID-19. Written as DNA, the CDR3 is TGTGCCAGCAGGCCCAGGGGCAACTATGGCTACACCTTC. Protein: CASRPRGNYGYTF.